This TCR beta chain is from a study of T-cell reconstitution after alpha-beta-depleted transplantation in children. Overall study findings and caveats: High day-60 TCRbeta diversity in some patients came from surviving recipient T cells and thymic progenitors. It was reported that alpha-beta T cells came from several hundred expanded graft clones (about two months after transplant).

Unique molecular identifiers were incorporated into the prepared TCRbeta library. TCRdb redid the calling of the PCR reads with MiXCR, one entry per CDR3 protein. The data show 780,000 or so distinct CDR3 sequences, with about 15% seen just once and just under 5% held by the top ten. The V gene's germline CDR1 is SEHNR and CDR2 FQNEAQ (reference sequence). The CDR3 runs 15 residues. Germline trimming cut 4 bases from V and 10 bases from J; bases unmatched to any gene: 7. This clonotype was detected only a few times. Its antigen is unknown. The chain couples TRBV7-9 to TRBJ1-6; 10 bases agree with TRBD1. This specimen was PBMCs, mostly from graft donor cells, taken 360 days after TCRalphabeta/CD19-depleted stem cell transplant. This sequence originates from a male patient between 10 and 17 years old who had a stem cell transplant for acute lymphoblastic leukemia, so the T cells may come from the graft donor. This chain's CDR3 is CASSWAGTGVSPLHF. CDR3 DNA: TGTGCCAGCAGCTGGGCCGGGACAGGGGTCTCACCCCTCCACTTT.